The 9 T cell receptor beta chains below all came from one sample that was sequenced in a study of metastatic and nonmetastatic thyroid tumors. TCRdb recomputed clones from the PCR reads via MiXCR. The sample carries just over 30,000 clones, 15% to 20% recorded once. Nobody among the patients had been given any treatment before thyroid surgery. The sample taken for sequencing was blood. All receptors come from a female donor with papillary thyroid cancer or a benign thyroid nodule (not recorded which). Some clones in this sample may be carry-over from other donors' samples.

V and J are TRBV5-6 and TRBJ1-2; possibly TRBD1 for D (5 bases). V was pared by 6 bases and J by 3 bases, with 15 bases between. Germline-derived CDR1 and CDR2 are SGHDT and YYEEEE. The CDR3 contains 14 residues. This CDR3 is CASIVRGTDYGYTF. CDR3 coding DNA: TGTGCCAGCATTGTACGCGGGACGGACTATGGCTACACCTTC.

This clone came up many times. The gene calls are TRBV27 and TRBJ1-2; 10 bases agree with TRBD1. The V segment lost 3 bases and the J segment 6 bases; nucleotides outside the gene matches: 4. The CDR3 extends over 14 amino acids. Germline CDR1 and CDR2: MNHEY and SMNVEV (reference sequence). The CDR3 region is CASSLGQGLHGYTF. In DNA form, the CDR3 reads TGTGCCAGCAGTTTGGGACAGGGGTTGCATGGCTACACCTTC.

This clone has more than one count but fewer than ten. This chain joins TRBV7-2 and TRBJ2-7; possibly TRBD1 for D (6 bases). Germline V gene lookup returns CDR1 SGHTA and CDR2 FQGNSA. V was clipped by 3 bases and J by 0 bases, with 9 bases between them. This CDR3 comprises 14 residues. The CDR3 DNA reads TGTGCCAGCAGCTTGGGGGCGAGCTCCTACGAGCAGTACTTC. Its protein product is CASSLGASSYEQYF.

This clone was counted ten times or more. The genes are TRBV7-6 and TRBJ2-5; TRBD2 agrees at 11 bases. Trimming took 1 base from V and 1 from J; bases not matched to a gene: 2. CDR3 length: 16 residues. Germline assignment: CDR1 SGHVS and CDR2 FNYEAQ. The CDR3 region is CASSLGLAGGQETQYF. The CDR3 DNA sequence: TGTGCCAGCAGCTTAGGGCTAGCGGGGGGCCAAGAGACCCAGTACTTC.

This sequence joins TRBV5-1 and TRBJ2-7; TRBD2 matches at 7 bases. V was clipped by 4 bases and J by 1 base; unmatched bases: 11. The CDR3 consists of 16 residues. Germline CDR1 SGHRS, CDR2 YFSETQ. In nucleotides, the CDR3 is TGCGCCAGCAGCCCCGAACAACTAGCGAGGTCCTACGAGCAGTACTTC. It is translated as CASSPEQLARSYEQYF.

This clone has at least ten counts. CDR3 nucleotide sequence: TGTGCCAGCAGGGTGGACAGGTCTACTGGAAACACCATATATTTT. Translation gives CASRVDRSTGNTIYF. V and J are TRBV6-1 and TRBJ1-3, with TRBD1 matching over 7 bases. With 6 bases clipped from V and 2 bases from J, the junction kept 7 bases outside the gene matches. CDR1 and CDR2 (germline): MNHNS, SASEGT. The CDR3 extends over 15 amino acids.

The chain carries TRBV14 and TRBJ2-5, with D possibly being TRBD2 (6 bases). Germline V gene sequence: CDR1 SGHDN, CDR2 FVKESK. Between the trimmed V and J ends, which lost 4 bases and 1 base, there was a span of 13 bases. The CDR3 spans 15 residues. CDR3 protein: CASSPRLDLQETQYF. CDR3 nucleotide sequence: TGTGCCAGCAGCCCCCGACTAGACCTCCAAGAGACCCAGTACTTC.

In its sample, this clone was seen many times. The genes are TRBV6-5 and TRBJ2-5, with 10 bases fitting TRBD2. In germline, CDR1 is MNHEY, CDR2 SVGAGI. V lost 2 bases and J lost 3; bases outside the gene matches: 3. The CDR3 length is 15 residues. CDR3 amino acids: CASSYRGLAEETQYF. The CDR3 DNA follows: TGTGCCAGCAGTTACCGAGGACTAGCGGAAGAGACCCAGTACTTC.

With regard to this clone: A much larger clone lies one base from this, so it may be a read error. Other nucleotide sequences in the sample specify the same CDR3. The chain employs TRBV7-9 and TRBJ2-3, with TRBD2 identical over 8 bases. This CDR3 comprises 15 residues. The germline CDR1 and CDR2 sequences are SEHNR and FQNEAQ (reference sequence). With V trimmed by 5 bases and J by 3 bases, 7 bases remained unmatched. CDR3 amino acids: CASSPREASTDTQYF. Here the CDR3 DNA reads TGTGCCAGCAGCCCGCGGGAGGCTAGTACAGATACGCAGTATTTT.